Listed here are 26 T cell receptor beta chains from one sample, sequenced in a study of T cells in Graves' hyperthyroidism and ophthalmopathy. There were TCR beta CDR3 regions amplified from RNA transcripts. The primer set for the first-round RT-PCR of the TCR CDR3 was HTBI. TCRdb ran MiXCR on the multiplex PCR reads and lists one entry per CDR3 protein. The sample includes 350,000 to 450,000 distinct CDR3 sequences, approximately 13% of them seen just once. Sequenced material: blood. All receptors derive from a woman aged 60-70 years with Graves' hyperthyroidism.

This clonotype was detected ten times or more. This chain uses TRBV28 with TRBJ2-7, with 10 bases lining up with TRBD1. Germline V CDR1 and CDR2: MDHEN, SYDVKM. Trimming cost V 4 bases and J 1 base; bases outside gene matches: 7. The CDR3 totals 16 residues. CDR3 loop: CASSSRQGAQSYEQYF. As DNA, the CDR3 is TGTGCCAGCAGTTCTAGACAGGGGGCTCAGTCCTACGAGCAGTACTTC.

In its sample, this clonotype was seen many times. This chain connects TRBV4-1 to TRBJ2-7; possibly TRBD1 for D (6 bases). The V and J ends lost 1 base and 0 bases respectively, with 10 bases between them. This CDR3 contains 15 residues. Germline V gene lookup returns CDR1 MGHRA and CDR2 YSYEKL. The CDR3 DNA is TGCGCCAGCAGCCAAGGGCGACAGGTCTCCTACGAGCAGTACTTC. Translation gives CASSQGRQVSYEQYF.

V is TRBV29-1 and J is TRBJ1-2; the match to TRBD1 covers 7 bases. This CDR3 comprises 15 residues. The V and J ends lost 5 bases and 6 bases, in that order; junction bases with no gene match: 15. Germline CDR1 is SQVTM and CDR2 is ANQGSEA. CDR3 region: CSVFPSGRGLDGYTF. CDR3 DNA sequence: TGCAGCGTTTTCCCATCCGGCAGGGGGTTAGATGGCTACACCTTC.

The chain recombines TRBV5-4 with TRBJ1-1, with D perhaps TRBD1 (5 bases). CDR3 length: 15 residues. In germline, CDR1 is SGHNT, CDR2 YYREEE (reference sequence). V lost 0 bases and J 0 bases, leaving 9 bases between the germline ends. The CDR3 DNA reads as TGTGCCAGCAGCTTGGTGGACAACCTGAACACTGAAGCTTTCTTT. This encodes CASSLVDNLNTEAFF.

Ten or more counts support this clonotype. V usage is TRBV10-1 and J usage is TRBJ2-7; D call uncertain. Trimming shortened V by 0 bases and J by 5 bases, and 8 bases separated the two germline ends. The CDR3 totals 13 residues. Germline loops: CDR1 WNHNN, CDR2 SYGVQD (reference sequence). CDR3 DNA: TGCGCCAGCAGTGAGTCGGGGTGGCACGAGCAGTACTTC. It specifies CASSESGWHEQYF.

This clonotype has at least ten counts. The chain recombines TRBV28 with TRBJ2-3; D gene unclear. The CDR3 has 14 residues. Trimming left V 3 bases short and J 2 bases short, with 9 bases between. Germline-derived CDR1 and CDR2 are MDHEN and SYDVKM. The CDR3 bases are TGTGCCAGCAGTTTCCGCAGTTCCACAGATACGCAGTATTTT. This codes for CASSFRSSTDTQYF.

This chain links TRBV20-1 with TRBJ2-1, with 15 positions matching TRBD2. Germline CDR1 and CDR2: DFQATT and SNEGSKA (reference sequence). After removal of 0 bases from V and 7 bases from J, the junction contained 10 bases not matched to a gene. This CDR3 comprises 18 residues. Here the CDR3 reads CSARDLGLAGGHWNEQFF. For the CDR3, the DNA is TGCAGTGCTAGAGACCTAGGACTAGCGGGAGGGCATTGGAATGAGCAGTTCTTC.

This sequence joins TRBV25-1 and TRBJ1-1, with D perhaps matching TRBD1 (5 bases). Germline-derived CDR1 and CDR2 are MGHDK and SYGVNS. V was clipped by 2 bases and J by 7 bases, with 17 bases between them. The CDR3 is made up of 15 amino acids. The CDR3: CASSEGKGRYIEAFF. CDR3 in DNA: TGTGCCAGCAGTGAAGGAAAGGGGAGGTACATTGAAGCTTTCTTT.

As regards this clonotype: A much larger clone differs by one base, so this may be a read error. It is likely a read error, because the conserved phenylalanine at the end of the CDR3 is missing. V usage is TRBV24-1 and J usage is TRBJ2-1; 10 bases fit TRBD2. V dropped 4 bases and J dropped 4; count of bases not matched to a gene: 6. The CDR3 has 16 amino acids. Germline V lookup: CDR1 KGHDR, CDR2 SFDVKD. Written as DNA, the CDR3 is TGTGCCACCAGTGAACCCGGGACTAGCGCGTACAATGAGCAGTTCTCC. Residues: CATSEPGTSAYNEQFS.

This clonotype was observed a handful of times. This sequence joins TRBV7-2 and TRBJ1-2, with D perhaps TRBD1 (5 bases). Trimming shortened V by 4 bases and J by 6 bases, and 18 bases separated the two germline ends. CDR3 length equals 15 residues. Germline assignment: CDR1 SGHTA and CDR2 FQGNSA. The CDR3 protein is CASSSGVWQGDGYTF. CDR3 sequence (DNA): TGTGCCAGCAGCTCAGGTGTTTGGCAGGGAGATGGCTACACCTTC.

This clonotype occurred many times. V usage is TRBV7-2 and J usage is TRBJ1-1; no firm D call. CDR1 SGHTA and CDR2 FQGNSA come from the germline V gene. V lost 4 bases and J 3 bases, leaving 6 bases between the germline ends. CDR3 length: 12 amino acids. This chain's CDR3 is CASSSSYTEAFF. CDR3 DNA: TGTGCCAGCAGCTCTTCGTACACTGAAGCTTTCTTT.

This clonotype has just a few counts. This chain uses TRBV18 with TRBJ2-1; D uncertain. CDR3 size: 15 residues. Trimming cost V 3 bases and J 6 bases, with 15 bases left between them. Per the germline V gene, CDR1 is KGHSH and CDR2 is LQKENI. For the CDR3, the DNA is TGTGCCAGCTCACCCCCAGCGACACCGGGCAATGAGCAGTTCTTC. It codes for CASSPPATPGNEQFF.

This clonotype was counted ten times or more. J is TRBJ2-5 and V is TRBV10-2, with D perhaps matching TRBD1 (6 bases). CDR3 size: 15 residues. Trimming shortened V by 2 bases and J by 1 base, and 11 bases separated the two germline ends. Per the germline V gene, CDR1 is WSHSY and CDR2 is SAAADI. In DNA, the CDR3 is TGCGCCAGCAGTGAGACGGGACACGGCCAAGAGACCCAGTACTTC. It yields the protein CASSETGHGQETQYF.

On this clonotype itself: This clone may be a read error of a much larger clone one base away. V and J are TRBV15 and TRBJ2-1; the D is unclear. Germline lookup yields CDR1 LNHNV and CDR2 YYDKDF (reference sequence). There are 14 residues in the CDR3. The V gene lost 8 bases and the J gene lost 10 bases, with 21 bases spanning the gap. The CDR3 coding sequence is TGTGCCACCCGCCTCACATCAGATGCCTACGAGCAGTTCTTC. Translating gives CATRLTSDAYEQFF.

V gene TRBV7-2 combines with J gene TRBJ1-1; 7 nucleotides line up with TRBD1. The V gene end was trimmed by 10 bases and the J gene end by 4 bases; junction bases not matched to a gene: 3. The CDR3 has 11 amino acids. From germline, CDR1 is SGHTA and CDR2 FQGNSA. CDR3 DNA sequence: TGTGCCACACAGGGGAGCACTGAAGCTTTCTTT. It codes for CATQGSTEAFF.

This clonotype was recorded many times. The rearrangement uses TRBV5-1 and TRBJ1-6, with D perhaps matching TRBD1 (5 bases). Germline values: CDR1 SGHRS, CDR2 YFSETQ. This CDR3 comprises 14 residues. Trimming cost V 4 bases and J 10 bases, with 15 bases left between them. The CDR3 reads CASSPDGGGSPLHF. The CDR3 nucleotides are TGCGCCAGCAGCCCGGACGGGGGTGGATCACCCCTCCACTTT. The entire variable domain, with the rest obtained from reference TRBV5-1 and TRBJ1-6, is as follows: KAGVTQTPRYLIKTRGQQVTLSCSPISGHRSVSWYQQTPGQGLQFLFEYFSETQRNKGNFPGRFSGRQFSNSRSEMNVSTLELGDSALYLCASSPDGGGSPLHFGNGTRLTVT.

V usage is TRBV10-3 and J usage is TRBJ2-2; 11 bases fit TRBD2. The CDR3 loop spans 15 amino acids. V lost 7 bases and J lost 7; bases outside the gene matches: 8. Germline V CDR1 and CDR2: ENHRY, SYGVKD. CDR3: CAITPETSGNGELFF. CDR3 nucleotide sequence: TGTGCCATCACCCCCGAGACTAGCGGGAACGGGGAGCTGTTTTTT.

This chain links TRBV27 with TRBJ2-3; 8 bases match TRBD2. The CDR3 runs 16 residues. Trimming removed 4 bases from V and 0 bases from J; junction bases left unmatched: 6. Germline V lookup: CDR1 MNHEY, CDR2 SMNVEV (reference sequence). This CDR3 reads CASSSLRGGSTDTQYF. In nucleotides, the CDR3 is TGTGCCAGCAGTTCCCTCCGGGGGGGAAGCACAGATACGCAGTATTTT.

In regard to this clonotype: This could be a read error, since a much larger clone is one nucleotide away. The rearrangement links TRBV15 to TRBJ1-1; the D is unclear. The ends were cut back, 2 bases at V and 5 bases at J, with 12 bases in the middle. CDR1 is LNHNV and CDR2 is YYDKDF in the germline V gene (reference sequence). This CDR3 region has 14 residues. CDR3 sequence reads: CATSRPGRGTEAFF. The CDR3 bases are TGTGCCACCAGCAGACCAGGACGGGGTACTGAAGCTTTCTTT.

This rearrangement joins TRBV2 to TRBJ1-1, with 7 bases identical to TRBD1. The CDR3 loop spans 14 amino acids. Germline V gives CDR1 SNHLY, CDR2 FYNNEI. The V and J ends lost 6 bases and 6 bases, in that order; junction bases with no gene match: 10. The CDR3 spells CASRTGTARPEAFF. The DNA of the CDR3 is TGTGCCAGCAGAACCGGGACAGCCCGGCCTGAAGCTTTCTTT.

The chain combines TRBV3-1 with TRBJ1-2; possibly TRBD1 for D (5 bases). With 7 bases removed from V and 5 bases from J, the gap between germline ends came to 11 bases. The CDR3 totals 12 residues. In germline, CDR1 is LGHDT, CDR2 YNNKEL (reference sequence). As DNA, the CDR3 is TGTGCCAGCAAACCGGGGCCTTATGGCTACACCTTC. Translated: CASKPGPYGYTF. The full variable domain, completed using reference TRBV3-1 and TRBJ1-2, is DTAVSQTPKYLVTQMGNDKSIKCEQNLGHDTMYWYKQDSKKFLKIMFSYNNKELIINETVPNRFSPKSPDKAHLNLHINSLELGDSAVYFCASKPGPYGYTFGSGTRLTVV.

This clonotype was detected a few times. This CDR3 is CASSSARTGQHYEQYF. In nucleotides, the CDR3 is TGTGCCAGCAGCTCGGCCCGGACGGGACAGCACTACGAGCAGTACTTC. The rearrangement uses TRBV7-9 and TRBJ2-7, with TRBD1 matching 7 bases. Per the germline V gene, CDR1 is SEHNR and CDR2 is FQNEAQ (reference sequence). The CDR3 spans 16 residues. V lost 4 bases, J lost 3 bases, and 12 bases stayed unmatched.

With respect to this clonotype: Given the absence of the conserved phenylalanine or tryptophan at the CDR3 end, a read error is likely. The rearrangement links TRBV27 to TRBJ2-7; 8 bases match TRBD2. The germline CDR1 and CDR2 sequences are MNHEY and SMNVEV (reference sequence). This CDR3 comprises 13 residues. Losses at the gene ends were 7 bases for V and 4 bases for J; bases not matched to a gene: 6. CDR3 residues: CASKAGLVYEQYY. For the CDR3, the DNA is TGTGCCAGCAAGGCGGGACTAGTTTACGAGCAGTACTAC.

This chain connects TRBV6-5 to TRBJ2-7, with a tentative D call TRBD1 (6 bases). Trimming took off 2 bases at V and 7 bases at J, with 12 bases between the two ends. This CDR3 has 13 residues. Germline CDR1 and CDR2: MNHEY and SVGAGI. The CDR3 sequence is CASSYLGHREQYF. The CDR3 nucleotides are TGTGCCAGCAGTTACCTGGGACACCGGGAGCAGTACTTC.

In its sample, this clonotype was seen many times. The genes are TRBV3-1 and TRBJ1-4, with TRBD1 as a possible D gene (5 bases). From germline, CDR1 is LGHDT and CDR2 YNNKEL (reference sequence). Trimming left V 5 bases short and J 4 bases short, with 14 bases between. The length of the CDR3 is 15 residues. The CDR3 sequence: CASSKGLRNNEKLFF. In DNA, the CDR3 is TGTGCCAGCAGCAAGGGGCTACGGAATAATGAAAAACTGTTTTTT.

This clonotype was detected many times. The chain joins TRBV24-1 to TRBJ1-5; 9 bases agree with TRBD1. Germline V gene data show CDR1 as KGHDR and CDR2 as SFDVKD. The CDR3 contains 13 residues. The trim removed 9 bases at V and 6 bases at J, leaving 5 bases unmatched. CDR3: CATATGGGQPQHF. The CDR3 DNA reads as TGTGCCACCGCGACAGGGGGAGGTCAGCCCCAGCATTTT.